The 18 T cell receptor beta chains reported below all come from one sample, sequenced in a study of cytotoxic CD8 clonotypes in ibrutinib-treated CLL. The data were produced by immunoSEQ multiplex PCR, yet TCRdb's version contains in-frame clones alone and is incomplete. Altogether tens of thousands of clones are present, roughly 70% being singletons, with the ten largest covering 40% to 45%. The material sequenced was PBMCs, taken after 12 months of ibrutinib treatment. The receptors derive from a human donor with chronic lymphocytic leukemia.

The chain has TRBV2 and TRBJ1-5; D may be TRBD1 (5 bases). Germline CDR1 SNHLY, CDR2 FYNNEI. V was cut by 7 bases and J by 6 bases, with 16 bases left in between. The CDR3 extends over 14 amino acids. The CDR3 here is CASKPWDLGQPQHF. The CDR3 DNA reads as TGTGCCAGCAAGCCATGGGACTTAGGTCAGCCCCAGCATTTT.

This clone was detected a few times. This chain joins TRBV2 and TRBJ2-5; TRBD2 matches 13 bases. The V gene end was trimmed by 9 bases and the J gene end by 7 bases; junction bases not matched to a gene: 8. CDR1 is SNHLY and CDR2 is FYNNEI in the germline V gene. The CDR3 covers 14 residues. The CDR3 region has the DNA TGTGCCAGGGAAGGACTAGCGGGAGTTGGGACCCAGTACTTC. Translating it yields CAREGLAGVGTQYF.

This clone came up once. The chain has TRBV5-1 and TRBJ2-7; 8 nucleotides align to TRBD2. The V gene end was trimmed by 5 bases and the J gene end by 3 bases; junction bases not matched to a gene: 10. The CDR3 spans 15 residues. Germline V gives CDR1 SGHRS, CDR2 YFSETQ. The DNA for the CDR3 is TGCGCCAGCAGACCAGAGAGCGGGAGTCGCTACGAGCAGTACTTC. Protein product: CASRPESGSRYEQYF.

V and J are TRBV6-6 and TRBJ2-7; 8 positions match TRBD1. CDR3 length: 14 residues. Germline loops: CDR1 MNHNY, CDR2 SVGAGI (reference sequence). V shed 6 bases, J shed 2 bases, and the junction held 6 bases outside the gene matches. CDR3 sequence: CASRRQGPTYEQYF. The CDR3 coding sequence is TGTGCCAGCAGACGACAGGGGCCTACCTACGAGCAGTACTTC.

CDR3 residues: CASSQDFRDRGNIQYF. CDR3 bases: TGTGCCAGCAGCCAAGACTTCCGGGACAGGGGCAACATTCAGTACTTC. V is TRBV4-2 and J is TRBJ2-4, with 10 bases aligning to TRBD1. The CDR3 loop spans 16 amino acids. CDR1 and CDR2 (germline): LGHNA, YNFKEQ. J was trimmed by 7 bases and V by 0 bases; bases with no gene match: 6.

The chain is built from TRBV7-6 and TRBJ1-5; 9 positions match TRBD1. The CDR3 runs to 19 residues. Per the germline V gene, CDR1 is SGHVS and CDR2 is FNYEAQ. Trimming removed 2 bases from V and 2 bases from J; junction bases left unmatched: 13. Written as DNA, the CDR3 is TGTGCCAGCAGCTTAACCCCGGGGGGACAGGGTTATGGCAATCAGCCCCAGCATTTT. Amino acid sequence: CASSLTPGGQGYGNQPQHF.

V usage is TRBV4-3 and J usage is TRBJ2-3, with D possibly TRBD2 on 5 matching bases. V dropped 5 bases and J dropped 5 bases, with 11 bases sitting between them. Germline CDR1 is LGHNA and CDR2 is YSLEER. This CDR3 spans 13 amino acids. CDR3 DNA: TGCGCCAGCAGCAGAGGGTTGGGAGATACGCAGTATTTT. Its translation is CASSRGLGDTQYF.

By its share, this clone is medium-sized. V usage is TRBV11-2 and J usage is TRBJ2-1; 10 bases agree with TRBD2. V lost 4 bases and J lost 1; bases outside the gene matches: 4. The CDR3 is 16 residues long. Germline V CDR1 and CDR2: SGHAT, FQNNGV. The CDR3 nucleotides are TGTGCCAGCAGCTCAGGACTAGCGGTTTCCTACAATGAGCAGTTCTTC. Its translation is CASSSGLAVSYNEQFF. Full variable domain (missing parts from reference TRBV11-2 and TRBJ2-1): EAGVAQSPRYKIIEKRQSVAFWCNPISGHATLYWYQQILGQGPKLLIQFQNNGVVDDSQLPKDRFSAERLKGVDSTLKIQPAKLEDSAVYLCASSSGLAVSYNEQFFGPGTRLTVL.

The CDR3 here is CASTSSFGVGYTF. In DNA form, the CDR3 reads TGTGCCAGCACGAGTTCCTTCGGAGTTGGCTACACCTTC. V gene TRBV28 combines with J gene TRBJ1-2; D gene unclear. This CDR3 has 13 amino acids. The V gene lost 7 bases and the J gene lost 7 bases, with 16 bases spanning the gap. Germline loops: CDR1 MDHEN, CDR2 SYDVKM.

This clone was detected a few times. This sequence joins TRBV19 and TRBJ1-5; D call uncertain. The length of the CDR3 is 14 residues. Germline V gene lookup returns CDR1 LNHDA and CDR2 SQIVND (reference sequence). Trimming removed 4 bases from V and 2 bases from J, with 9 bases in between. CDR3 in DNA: TGTGCCAGTAGTACGATAGACGGCAATCAGCCCCAGCATTTT. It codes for CASSTIDGNQPQHF.

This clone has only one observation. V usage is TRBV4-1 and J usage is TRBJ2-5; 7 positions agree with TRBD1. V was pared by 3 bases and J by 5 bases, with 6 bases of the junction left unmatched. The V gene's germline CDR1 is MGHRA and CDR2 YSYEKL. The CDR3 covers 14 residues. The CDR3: CASSQPKQGETQYF. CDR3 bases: TGCGCCAGCAGCCAGCCGAAACAGGGGGAGACCCAGTACTTC.

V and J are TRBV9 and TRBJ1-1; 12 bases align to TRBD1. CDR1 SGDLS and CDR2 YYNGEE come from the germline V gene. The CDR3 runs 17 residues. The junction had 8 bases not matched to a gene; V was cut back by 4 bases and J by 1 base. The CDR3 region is CASSFGTGGAANTEAFF. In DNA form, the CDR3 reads TGTGCCAGCAGCTTTGGGACAGGGGGCGCGGCGAACACTGAAGCTTTCTTT.

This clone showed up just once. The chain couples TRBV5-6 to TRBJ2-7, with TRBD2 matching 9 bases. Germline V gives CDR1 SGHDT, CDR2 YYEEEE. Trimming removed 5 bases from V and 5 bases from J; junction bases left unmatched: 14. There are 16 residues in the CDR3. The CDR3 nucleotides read TGTGCCAGCAGGGAGTGGGGATTAGCGGGAGTCCACGAGCAGTACTTC. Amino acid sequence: CASREWGLAGVHEQYF.

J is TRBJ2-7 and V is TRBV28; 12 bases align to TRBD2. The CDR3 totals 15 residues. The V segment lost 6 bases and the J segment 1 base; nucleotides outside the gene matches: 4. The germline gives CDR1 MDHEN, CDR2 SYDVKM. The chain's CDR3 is CASRPGLAGSYEQYF. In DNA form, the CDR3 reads TGTGCCAGCAGACCGGGACTAGCGGGTTCCTACGAGCAGTACTTC.

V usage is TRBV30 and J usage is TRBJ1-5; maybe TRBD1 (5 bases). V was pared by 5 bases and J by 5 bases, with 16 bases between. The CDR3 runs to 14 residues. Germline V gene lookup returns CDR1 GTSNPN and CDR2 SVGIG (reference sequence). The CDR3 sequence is CAWGLGVSDQPQHF. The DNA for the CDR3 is TGTGCCTGGGGCCTAGGGGTTAGTGATCAGCCCCAGCATTTT.

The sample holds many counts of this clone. The CDR3 sequence is CASSYSTGNTEAFF. The CDR3 DNA sequence: TGTGCCAGCAGTTACTCGACAGGGAACACTGAAGCTTTCTTT. This chain joins TRBV6-6 and TRBJ1-1; possibly TRBD1 for D (6 bases). Germline assignment: CDR1 MNHNY and CDR2 SVGAGI (reference sequence). V was trimmed by 0 bases and J by 1 base, leaving 6 bases between them. CDR3 size: 14 residues.

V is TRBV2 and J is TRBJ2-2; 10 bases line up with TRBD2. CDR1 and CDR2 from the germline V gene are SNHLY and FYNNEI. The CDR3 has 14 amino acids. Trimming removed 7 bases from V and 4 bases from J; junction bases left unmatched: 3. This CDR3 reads CASTPSGSTGELFF. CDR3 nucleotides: TGTGCCAGCACGCCTAGCGGGAGCACCGGGGAGCTGTTTTTT.

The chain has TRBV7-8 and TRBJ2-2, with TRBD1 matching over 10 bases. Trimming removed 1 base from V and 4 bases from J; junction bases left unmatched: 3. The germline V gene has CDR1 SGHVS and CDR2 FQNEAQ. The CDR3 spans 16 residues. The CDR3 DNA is TGTGCCAGCAGCTTAGTGAGGACAGGGGGCACCGGGGAGCTGTTTTTT. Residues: CASSLVRTGGTGELFF.